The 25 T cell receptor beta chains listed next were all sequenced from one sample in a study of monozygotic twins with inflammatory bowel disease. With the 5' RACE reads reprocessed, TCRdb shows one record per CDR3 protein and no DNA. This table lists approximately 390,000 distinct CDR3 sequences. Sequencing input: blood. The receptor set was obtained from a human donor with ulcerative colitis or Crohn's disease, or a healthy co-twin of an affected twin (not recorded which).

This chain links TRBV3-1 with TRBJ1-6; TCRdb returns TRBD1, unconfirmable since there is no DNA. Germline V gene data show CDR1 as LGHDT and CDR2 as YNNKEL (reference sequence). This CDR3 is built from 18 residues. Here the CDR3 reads CASSQDSPGVTYNSPLHF.

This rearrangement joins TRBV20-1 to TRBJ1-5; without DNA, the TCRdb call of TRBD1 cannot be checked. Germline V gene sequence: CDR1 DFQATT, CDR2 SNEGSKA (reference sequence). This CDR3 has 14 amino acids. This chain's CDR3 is CSARVTVSNQPQHF.

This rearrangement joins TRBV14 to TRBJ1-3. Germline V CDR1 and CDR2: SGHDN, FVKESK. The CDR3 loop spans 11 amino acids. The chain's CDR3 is CASSPGNTIYF. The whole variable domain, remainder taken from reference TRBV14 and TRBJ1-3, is EAGVTQFPSHSVIEKGQTVTLRCDPISGHDNLYWYRRVMGKEIKFLLHFVKESKQDESGMPNNRFLAERTGGTYSTLKVQPAELEDSGVYFCASSPGNTIYFGEGSWLTVV.

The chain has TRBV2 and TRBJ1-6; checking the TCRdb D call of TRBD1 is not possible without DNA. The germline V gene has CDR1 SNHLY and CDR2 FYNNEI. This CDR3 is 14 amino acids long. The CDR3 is CASSGDRGSSPLHF. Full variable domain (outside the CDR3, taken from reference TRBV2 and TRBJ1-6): EPEVTQTPSHQVTQMGQEVILRCVPISNHLYFYWYRQILGQKVEFLVSFYNNEISEKSEIFDDQFSVERPDGSNFTLKIRSTKLEDSAMYFCASSGDRGSSPLHFGNGTRLTVT.

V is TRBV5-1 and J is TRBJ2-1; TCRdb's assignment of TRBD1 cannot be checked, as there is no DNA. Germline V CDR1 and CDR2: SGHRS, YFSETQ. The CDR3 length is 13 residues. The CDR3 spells CASPGRTYNEQFF.

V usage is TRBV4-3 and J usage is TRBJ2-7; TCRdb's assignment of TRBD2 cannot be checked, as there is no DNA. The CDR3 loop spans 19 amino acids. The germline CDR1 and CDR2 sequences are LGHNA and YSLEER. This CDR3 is CASSQEGRAGGLATYEQYF.

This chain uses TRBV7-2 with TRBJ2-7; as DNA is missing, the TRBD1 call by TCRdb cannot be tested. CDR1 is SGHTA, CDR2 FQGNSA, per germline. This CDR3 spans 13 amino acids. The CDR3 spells CASSPGQVTEQYF.

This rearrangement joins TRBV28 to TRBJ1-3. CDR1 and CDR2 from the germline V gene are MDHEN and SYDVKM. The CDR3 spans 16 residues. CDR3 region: CASSLRGMGSGNTIYF.

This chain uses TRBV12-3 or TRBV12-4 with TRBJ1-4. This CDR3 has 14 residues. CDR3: CASSTVDRVGKLFF.

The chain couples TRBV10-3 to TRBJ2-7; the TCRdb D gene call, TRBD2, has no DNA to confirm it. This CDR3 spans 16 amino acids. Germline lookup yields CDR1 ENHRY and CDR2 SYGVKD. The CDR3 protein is CAISESAGGEIGEQYF.

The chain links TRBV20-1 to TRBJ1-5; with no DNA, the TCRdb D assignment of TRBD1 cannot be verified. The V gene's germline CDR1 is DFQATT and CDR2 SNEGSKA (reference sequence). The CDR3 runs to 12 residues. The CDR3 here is CSAGQGDQPQHF.

Here the CDR3 reads CASSFQGGNTEAFF. The rearrangement uses TRBV12-3 or TRBV12-4 and TRBJ1-1. The CDR3 is 14 residues long.

This CDR3 is CSAGLAGLNEQFF. The rearrangement links TRBV20-1 to TRBJ2-1; TCRdb selects TRBD2, and the lack of DNA leaves this call unchecked. The CDR3 has 13 residues. Germline lookup yields CDR1 DFQATT and CDR2 SNEGSKA (reference sequence).

The CDR3 spells CSAGDGLTYGYTF. The chain is built from TRBV20-1 and TRBJ1-2. The CDR3 is 13 amino acids. In germline, CDR1 is DFQATT, CDR2 SNEGSKA (reference sequence).

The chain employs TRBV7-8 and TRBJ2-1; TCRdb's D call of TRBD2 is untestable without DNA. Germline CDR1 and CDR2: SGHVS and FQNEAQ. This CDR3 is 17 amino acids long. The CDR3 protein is CASSPPGLAGAGNEQFF.

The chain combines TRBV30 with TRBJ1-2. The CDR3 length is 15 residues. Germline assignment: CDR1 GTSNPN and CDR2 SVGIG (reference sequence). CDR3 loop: CAWSVRLLKNYGYTF.

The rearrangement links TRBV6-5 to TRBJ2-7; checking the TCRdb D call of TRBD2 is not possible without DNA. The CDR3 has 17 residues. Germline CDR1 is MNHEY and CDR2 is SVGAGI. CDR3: CASSYLASGASSYEQYF.

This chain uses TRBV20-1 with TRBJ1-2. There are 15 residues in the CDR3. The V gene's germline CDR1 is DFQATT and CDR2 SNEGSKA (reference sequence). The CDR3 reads CSARPLRDSIYGYTF.

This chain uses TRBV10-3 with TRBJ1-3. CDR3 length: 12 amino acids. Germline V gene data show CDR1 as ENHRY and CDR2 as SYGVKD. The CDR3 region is CAISEGMHTIYF.

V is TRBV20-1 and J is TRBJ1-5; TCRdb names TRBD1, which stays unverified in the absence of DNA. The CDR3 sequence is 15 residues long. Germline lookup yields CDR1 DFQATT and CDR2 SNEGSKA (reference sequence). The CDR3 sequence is CSAREPQGKNQPQHF.

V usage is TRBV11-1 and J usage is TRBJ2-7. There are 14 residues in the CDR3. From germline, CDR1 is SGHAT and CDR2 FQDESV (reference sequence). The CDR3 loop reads CASSESTFLGEQYF.

This chain's CDR3 is CASCRRWNTGELFF. The rearrangement uses TRBV6-2 or TRBV6-3 and TRBJ2-2. The CDR3 extends over 14 amino acids. CDR1 MNHEY and CDR2 SVGEGT come from the germline V gene.

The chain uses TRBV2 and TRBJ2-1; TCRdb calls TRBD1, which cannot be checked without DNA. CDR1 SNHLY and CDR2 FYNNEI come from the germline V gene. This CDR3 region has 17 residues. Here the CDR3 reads CASSLRSGQGAYNEQFF.

Here the CDR3 reads CASSRDTGSSGNTIYF. The chain employs TRBV5-4 and TRBJ1-3; the TRBD1 assignment by TCRdb is unverifiable without DNA. The length of the CDR3 is 16 residues. Germline values: CDR1 SGHNT, CDR2 YYREEE (reference sequence).

This CDR3 reads CASSLLSGGERYTF. The rearrangement uses TRBV12-3 or TRBV12-4 and TRBJ1-2; the D call from TCRdb, TRBD1, cannot be confirmed without DNA. This CDR3 comprises 14 residues.